This TCR beta chain was profiled in a study of human T cells and chemical hapten exposure. Study-wide results and caveats: DPC sensitization left the count of TCRs above 1 in 1000 unchanged.

Between the trimmed V and J ends, which lost 5 bases and 4 bases, there was a span of 12 bases. The germline V gene has CDR1 MNHEY and CDR2 SVGEGT. This CDR3 has 14 residues. From whole blood left unfractionated, total RNA was extracted. Note on this clonotype: The antigen is not known.

Individual cDNA molecules each carried unique molecular identifiers attached by the library. TCRdb reanalysed the reads using MiXCR and keeps one entry per CDR3 protein. The table includes fewer than 150,000 distinct CDR3 sequences, approximately 9.3% detected once. The sequenced sample consisted of whole blood. The V call is TRBV6-2 or TRBV6-3, the J call TRBJ1-5; tentative D call: TRBD1 (5 bases). The origin of this receptor is a human donor in good health. Some clones in this sample may be carry-over from other donors' samples. CDR3 DNA sequence: TGTGCCAGCAGTCGGTTCAGGGAAAATCAGCCCCAGCATTTT. Translated, it gives CASSRFRENQPQHF.